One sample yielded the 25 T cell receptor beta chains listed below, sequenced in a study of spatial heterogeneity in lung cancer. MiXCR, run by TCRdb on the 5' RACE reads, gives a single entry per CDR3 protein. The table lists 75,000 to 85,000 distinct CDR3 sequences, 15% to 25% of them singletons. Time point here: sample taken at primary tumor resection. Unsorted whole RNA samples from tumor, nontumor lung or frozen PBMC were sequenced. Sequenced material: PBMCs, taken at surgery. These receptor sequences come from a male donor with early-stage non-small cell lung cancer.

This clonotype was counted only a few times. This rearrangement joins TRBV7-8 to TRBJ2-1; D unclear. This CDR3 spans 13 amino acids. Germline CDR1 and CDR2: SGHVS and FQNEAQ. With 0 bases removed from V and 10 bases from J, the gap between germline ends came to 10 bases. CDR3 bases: TGTGCCAGCAGCTTAGCGCAGTTTAAAGAGCAGTTCTTC. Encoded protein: CASSLAQFKEQFF.

The CDR3 loop is CASSPQVTDTQYF. The DNA of the CDR3 is TGTGCCAGCAGCCCGCAGGTCACAGATACGCAGTATTTT. The V and J genes are TRBV9 and TRBJ2-3, with D uncertain. The CDR3 consists of 13 residues. Between the trimmed V and J ends, which lost 4 bases and 2 bases, there was a span of 8 bases. CDR1 is SGDLS, CDR2 YYNGEE, per germline.

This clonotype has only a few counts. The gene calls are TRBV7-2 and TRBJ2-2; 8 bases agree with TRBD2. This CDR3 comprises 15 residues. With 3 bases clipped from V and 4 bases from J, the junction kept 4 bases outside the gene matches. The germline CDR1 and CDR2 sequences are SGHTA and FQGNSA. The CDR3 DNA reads TGTGCCAGCAGCTTGAATAGCGGGACCACCGGGGAGCTGTTTTTT. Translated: CASSLNSGTTGELFF.

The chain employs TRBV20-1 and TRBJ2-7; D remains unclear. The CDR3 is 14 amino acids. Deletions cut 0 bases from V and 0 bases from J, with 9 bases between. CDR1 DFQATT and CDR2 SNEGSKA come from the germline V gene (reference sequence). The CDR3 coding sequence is TGCAGTGCTAGAGATAGGGTTGACTCCTACGAGCAGTACTTC. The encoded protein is CSARDRVDSYEQYF.

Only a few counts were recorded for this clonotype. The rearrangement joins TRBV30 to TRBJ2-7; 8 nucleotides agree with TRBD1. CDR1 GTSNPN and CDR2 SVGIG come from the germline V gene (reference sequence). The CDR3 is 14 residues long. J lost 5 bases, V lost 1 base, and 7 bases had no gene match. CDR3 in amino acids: CAWSGGTGGDEQYF. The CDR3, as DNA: TGTGCCTGGAGTGGCGGGACAGGAGGGGACGAGCAGTACTTC.

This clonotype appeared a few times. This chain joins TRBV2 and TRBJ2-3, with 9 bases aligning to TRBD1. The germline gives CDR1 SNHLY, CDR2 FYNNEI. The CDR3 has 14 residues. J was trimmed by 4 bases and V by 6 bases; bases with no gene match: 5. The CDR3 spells CASRAGTGPDTQYF. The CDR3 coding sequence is TGTGCCAGCAGAGCCGGGACAGGGCCAGATACGCAGTATTTT. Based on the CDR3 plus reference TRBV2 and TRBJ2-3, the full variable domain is EPEVTQTPSHQVTQMGQEVILRCVPISNHLYFYWYRQILGQKVEFLVSFYNNEISEKSEIFDDQFSVERPDGSNFTLKIRSTKLEDSAMYFCASRAGTGPDTQYFGPGTRLTVL.

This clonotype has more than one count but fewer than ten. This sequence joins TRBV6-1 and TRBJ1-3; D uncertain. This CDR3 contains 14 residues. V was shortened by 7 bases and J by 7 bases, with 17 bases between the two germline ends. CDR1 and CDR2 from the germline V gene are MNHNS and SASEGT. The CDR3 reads CASNAAVALNTIYF. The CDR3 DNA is TGTGCCAGCAACGCTGCGGTAGCTCTCAACACCATATATTTT.

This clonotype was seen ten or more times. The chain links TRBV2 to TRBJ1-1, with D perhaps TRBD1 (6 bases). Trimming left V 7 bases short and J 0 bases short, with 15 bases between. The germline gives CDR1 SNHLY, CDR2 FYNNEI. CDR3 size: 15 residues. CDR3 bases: TGTGCCAGCATAAGACAGGTGACACTGAACACTGAAGCTTTCTTT. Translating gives CASIRQVTLNTEAFF.

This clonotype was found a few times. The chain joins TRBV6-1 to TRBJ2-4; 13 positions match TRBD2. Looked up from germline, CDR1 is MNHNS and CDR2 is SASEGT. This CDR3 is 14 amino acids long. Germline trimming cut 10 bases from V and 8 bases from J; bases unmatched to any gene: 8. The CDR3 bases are TGTGCCACCCAGGGACTAGCGGGAAAAGACATTCAGTACTTC. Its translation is CATQGLAGKDIQYF.

Here the CDR3 reads CAWSVSHTGELFF. CDR3 DNA sequence: TGTGCCTGGAGTGTAAGTCACACCGGGGAGCTGTTTTTT. This rearrangement joins TRBV30 to TRBJ2-2; no firm D call. The CDR3 is made up of 13 amino acids. In germline, CDR1 is GTSNPN, CDR2 SVGIG (reference sequence). The V end was cut by 0 bases, the J end by 3 bases, with 5 bases between.

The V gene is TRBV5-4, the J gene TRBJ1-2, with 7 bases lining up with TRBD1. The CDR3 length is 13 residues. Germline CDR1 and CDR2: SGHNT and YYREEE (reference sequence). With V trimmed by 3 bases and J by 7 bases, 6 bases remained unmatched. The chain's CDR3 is CASSSDREAGYTF. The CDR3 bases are TGTGCCAGCAGCTCAGACAGGGAGGCTGGCTACACCTTC.

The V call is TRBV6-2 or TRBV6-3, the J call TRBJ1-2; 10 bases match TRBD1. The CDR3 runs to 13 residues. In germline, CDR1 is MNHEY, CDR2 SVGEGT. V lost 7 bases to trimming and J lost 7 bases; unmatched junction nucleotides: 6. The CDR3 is CASTRQGAVGYTF. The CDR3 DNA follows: TGTGCCAGCACCCGACAGGGGGCGGTTGGCTACACCTTC.

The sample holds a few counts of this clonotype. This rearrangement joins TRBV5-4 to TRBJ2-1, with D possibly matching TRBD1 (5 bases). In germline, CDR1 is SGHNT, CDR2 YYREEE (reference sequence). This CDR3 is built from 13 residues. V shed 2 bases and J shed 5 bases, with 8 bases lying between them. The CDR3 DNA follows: TGTGCCAGCAGCTTTGGCAGGGACAATGAGCAGTTCTTC. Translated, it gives CASSFGRDNEQFF.

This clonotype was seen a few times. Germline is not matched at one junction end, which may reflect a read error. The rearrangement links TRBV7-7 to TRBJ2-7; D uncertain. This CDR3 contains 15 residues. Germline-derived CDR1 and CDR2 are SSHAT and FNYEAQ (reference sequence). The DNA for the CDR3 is TGTGCTAGCAGCCCTAGGTCGGGCAGGATTGGCGAGCAGTACTTC. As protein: CASSPRSGRIGEQYF.

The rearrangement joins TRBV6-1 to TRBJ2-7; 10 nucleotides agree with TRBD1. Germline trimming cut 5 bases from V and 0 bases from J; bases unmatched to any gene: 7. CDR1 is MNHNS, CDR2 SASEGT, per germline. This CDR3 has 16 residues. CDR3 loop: CASSRTGGLLSYEQYF. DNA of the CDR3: TGTGCCAGCAGTCGGACAGGGGGACTCCTCTCCTACGAGCAGTACTTC.

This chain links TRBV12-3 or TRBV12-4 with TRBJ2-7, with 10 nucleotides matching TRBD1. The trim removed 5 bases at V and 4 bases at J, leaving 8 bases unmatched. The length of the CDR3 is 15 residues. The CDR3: CASSPNGQGGYEQYF. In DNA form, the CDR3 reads TGTGCCAGCAGTCCCAACGGACAGGGGGGGTACGAGCAGTACTTC.

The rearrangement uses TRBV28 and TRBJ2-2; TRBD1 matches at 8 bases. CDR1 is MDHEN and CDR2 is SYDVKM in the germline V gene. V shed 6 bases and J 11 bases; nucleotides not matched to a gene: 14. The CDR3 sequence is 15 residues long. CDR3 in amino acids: CASSPTGAGVSELFF. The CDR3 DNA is TGTGCCAGCAGCCCGACAGGGGCCGGAGTAAGTGAGCTGTTTTTT.

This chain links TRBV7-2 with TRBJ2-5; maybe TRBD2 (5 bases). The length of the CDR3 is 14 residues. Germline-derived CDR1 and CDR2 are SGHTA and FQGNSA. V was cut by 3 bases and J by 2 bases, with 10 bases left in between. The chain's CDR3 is CASSLALAQETQYF. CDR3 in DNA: TGTGCCAGCAGCTTGGCATTAGCGCAAGAGACCCAGTACTTC.

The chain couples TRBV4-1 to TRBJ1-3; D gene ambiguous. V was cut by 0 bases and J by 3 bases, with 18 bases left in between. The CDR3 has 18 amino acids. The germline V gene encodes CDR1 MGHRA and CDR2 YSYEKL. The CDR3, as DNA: TGCGCCAGCAGCCAAGACCGGCCTGAATGGAACTATGGAAACACCATATATTTT. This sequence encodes CASSQDRPEWNYGNTIYF.

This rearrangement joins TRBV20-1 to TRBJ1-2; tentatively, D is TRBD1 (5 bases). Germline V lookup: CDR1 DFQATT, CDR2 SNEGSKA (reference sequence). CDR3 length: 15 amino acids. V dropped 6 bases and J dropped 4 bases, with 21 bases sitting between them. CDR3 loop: CSADPPGGGGYGYTF. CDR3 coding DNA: TGCAGTGCCGACCCGCCGGGGGGTGGGGGCTATGGCTACACCTTC.

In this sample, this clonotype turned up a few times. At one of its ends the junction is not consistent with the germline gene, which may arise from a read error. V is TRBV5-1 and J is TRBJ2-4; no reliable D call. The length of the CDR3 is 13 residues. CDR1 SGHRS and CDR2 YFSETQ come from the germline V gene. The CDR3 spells CASSSQAQNIQYF. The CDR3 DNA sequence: TGCGCCAGCAGCTCCCAAGCCCAAAACATTCAGTACTTC.

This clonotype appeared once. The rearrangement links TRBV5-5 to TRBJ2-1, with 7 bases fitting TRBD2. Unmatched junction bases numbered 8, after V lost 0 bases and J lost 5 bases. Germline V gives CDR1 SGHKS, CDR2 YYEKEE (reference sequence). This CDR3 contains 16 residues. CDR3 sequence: CASSLVSTSADNEQFF. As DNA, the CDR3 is TGTGCCAGCAGCTTGGTATCCACTAGCGCCGACAATGAGCAGTTCTTC.

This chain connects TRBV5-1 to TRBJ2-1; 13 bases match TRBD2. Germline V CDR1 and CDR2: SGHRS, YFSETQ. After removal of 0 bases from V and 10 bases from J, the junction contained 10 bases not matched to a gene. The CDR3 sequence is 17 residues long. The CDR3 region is CASSLDGRTSGREEQFF. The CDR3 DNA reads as TGCGCCAGCAGCTTGGATGGGAGGACTAGCGGGAGAGAAGAGCAGTTCTTC.

The CDR3 coding sequence is TGCAGTGCTAGAGATGCCGCTAGCGGGGCGGAGACCCAGTACTTC. Encoded protein: CSARDAASGAETQYF. V usage is TRBV20-1 and J usage is TRBJ2-5; 9 nucleotides match TRBD2. This CDR3 contains 15 residues. The V segment lost 0 bases and the J segment 5 bases; nucleotides outside the gene matches: 7. Looked up from germline, CDR1 is DFQATT and CDR2 is SNEGSKA (reference sequence).

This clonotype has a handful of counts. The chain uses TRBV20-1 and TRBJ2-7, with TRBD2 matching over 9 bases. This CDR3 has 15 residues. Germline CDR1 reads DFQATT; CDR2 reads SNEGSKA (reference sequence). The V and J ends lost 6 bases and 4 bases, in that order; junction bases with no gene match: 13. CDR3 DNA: TGCAGTGCAGAACGGGGCGGGAGGGCCGCGTACGAGCAGTACTTC. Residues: CSAERGGRAAYEQYF.